This TCR beta chain was observed in a study of control samples from healthy donors and cancer patients. Clones were sequenced by immunoSEQ multiplex PCR, and TCRdb holds only the in-frame ones, with some missing. The data hold 120,000 or so clones, with more than 75% observed a single time. The CDR3 has 15 residues. The V gene's germline CDR1 is KGHSH and CDR2 LQKENI. The germline V and J ends were trimmed by 3 bases and 6 bases, with 15 bases remaining between them. V gene TRBV18 combines with J gene TRBJ2-1; D unresolved. The sequenced sample consisted of blood. This TCR derives from a man aged 55 to 70 in good health. CDR3 nucleotides: TGTGCCAGCTCACCCCAGTGGGTCACCACCAATGAGCAGTTCTTC. It encodes CASSPQWVTTNEQFF. The entire variable domain, with the rest obtained from reference TRBV18 and TRBJ2-1, is as follows: NAGVMQNPRHLVRRRGQEARLRCSPMKGHSHVYWYRQLPEEGLKFMVYLQKENIIDESGMPKERFSAEFPKEGPSILRIQQVVRGDSAAYFCASSPQWVTTNEQFFGPGTRLTVL.